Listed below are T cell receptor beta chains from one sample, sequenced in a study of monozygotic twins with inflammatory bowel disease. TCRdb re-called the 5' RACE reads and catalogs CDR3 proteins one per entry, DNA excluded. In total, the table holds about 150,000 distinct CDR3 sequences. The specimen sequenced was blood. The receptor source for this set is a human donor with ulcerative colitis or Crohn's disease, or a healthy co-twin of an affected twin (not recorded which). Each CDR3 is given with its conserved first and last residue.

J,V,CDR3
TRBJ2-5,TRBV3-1,CASSQAGKGETQYF
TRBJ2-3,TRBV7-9,CADFGGAADTQYF
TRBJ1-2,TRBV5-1,CASSLWGEGYGYTF
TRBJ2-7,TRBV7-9,CASSLAGVGHEQYF
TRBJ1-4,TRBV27,CASSLGGSGYEKLFF
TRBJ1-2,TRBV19,CASSRGTGVDGYTF
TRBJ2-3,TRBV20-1,CSASDSGTSINTQYF
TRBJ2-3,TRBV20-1,CSASTPGGGITDTQYF
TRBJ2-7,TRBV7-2,CASITSGRAREQYF
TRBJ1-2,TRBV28,CASRASGQSVGYTF
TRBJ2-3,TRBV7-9,CASSFRRTSADTQYF
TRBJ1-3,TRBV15,CATSTNARRNTIYF
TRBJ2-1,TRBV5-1,CASSLGDIYNEQFF
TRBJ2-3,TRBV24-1,CATSELTSGRTDTQYF
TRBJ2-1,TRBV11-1,CASSLRTSGSRSYNEQFF
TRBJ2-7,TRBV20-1,CSARPFSGRKYEQYF
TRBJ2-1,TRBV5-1,CASSLSSRQPSDEQFF
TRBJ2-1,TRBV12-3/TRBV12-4,CASSLLLGGRSYNEQFF
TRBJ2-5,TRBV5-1,CASSLGTVQETQYF
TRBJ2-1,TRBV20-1,CSARGGGGRRDSYNEQFF
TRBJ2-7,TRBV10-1,CASSESRTGMRSYEQYF
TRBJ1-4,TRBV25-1,CASSEKGQWFEKLFF
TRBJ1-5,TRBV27,CASSLSALGVGNQPQHF
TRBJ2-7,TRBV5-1,CASRASGQREGYEQYF
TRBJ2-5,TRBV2,CASSGEFQETQYF
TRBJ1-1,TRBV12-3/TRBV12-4,CASSPLTGAEAFF
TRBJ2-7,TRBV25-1,CASSNLGYHEQYF
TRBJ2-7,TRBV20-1,CSATPGLADEKGYEQYF
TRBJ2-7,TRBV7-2,CASSDTSGRVEQYF
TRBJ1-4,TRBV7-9,CASSPDRTTNEKLFF
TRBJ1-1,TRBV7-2,CASSLGGTGAFF
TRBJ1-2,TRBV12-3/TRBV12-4,CASSRDRSYGYTF
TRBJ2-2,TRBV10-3,CAISEFTQGTGELFF
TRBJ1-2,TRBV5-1,CVSSLGGQGSNGYTF
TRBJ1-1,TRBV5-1,CASSQRGGEAFF
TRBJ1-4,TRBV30,CAWTTGVNEKLFF
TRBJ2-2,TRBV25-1,CASSEEFGTGELFF
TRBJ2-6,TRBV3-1,CASRVSSGANVLTF
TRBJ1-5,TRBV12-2,CASRLGQGRDNQPQHF
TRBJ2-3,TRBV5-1,CASSSLSGSTLDTQYF
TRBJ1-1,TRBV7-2,CASSLVSEGTEAFF
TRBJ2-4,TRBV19,CASSRDIGLYSGIQYF
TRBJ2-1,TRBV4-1,CASSQGGSGRSNEQFF
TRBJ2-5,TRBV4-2,CASSQNLGETQYF
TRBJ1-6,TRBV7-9,CASSSTGGMSPLHF
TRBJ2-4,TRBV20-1,CSALLAGGSKNIQYF
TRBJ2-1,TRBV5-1,CASSLALAGDPPFF
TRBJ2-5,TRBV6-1,CASSSTVPSVTAQETQYF
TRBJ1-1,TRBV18,CASSLTRQATAAFF